The subject of this entry is one T cell receptor beta chain. TCRdb keeps only in-frame clones here, not all; method: immunoSEQ multiplex PCR. The sample consists of approximately 100,000 clones, 90% to 95% of them appearing once. This record belongs to a study of T cell changes during pregnancy in multiple sclerosis. Sequencing used peripheral blood, obtained in the third trimester of pregnancy. The clonotype comes from a female donor with multiple sclerosis, enrolled in a pregnancy study.

The CDR3 DNA reads TGCGCCAGCAAAAGTTACGCGGACAGCTCCTACAATGAGCAGTTCTTC. This gives the protein CASKSYADSSYNEQFF. The V call is TRBV4-1, the J call TRBJ2-1, with D maybe TRBD1 (6 bases). Per the germline V gene, CDR1 is MGHRA and CDR2 is YSYEKL. Trimming took off 7 bases at V and 0 bases at J, with 16 bases between the two ends. There are 16 residues in the CDR3.